Described below is a single T cell receptor (beta chain) sequence and its context. The data were obtained in a study of technical replicates of blood from several donors. The CDR3 extends over 13 amino acids. In germline, CDR1 is SGDLS, CDR2 YYNGEE. Deletions cut 4 bases from V and 3 bases from J, with 10 bases between. TCRdb keeps only in-frame clones here, not all; method: immunoSEQ multiplex PCR. Of approximately 81,000 clones in the sample, 90% to 96% were seen once. The TCR originated in a human donor in good health. This chain connects TRBV9 to TRBJ1-2; D not certain. The specimen sequenced was T cells isolated from PBMCs. The DNA of the CDR3 is TGTGCCAGCAGCCCTGGTGGAGACTATGGCTACACCTTC. Its translation is CASSPGGDYGYTF.